Given below is one T cell receptor beta chain in context. Its specificity is not known. The data stem from a study of cytomegalovirus exposure and HLA in healthy donors. Study-level findings and limits: A prior analysis recorded that most TCR beta V segments were productive about 90% or about 30% of the time. Later analysis indicated greater clonal expansion among HLA-associated TCR beta chains than among equally common other chains. In a later analysis, HLA-C alleles had the fewest associated TCRs, DRB1 alleles the most. Reportedly, a later analysis found an Asian-associated ancestry cluster had fewer N-insertions than the roughly 700-donor mean.

It was with 60 Vbeta and 13 Jbeta primers that the PCR ran. Data came from immunoSEQ multiplex PCR; TCRdb stores just in-frame clones and leaves some out. The table lists 120,000 or so clones, about 80% of them singletons. The clonotype comes from a man aged 18 to 35 in good health and CMV-seronegative. Material: PBMCs.

The CDR3 DNA reads as TGCGCCAGCAGCGGAACAACAGGGGTACTAAACTATGGCTACACCTTC. Residues: CASSGTTGVLNYGYTF. The gene calls are TRBV5-1 and TRBJ1-2, with TRBD1 identical over 7 bases. Looked up from germline, CDR1 is SGHRS and CDR2 is YFSETQ. V trimming: 4 bases; J trimming: 2 bases; junction bases outside the gene matches: 11. This CDR3 is built from 16 residues.